The 21 T cell receptor beta chains reported below all come from one sample, sequenced in a study of T cells in Graves' hyperthyroidism and ophthalmopathy. Amplification of TCR beta CDR3 regions used RNA as the template. The TCR CDR3 first-round RT-PCR relied on the HTBI primer set. MiXCR, applied by TCRdb to the multiplex PCR reads, yields one record per CDR3 protein. The sample records about 500,000 distinct CDR3 sequences, around 16% being singletons. The specimen sequenced was blood. Every receptor here comes from a woman aged 30 to 39 with Graves' ophthalmopathy.

This clonotype was seen at least ten times. This chain joins TRBV5-1 and TRBJ2-7, with D tentatively TRBD1 or TRBD2 (5 bases each). Germline CDR1 SGHRS, CDR2 YFSETQ. The V and J ends lost 4 bases and 6 bases respectively, with 26 bases between them. This CDR3 comprises 17 residues. The CDR3 reads CASSPRAPGTPLGEQYF. The CDR3 DNA reads as TGCGCCAGCAGCCCGCGTGCTCCCGGGACCCCGTTGGGCGAGCAGTACTTC.

Ten or more counts support this clonotype. This chain links TRBV7-3 with TRBJ2-6; D possibly matches TRBD1 or TRBD2 (5 bases each). The germline V and J ends were trimmed by 0 bases and 2 bases, with 8 bases remaining between them. The length of the CDR3 is 16 residues. Germline V gene lookup returns CDR1 SGHTA and CDR2 FQGTGA. In DNA, the CDR3 is TGTGCCAGCAGCTTAACAGGGGACCCTGGGGCCAACGTCCTGACTTTC. This translates into CASSLTGDPGANVLTF.

The rearrangement joins TRBV20-1 to TRBJ2-7; 11 bases are a match to TRBD2. The trim removed 4 bases at V and 4 bases at J, leaving 9 bases unmatched. This CDR3 is built from 15 residues. Germline V gene data show CDR1 as DFQATT and CDR2 as SNEGSKA (reference sequence). CDR3 sequence (DNA): TGCAGTGCTACAGATGATGGGACTAGCGGTTACGAGCAGTACTTC. Translation: CSATDDGTSGYEQYF.

This chain uses TRBV4-3 with TRBJ2-3; TRBD2 agrees at 8 bases. Germline V gene data show CDR1 as LGHNA and CDR2 as YSLEER. The CDR3 spans 18 residues. V was pared by 0 bases and J by 4 bases, with 12 bases of the junction left unmatched. This chain's CDR3 is CASSQDLTSGSLSDTQYF. CDR3 DNA sequence: TGCGCCAGCAGCCAAGATCTTACAAGCGGGAGCCTTTCAGATACGCAGTATTTT.

This clonotype was picked up many times. V is TRBV11-2 and J is TRBJ2-1, with D maybe TRBD2 (5 bases). The V gene's germline CDR1 is SGHAT and CDR2 FQNNGV. The V and J ends lost 8 bases and 3 bases respectively, with 11 bases between them. The CDR3 sequence is 13 residues long. Here the CDR3 DNA reads TGTGCCAGCCTTAGCGAACTCTACAATGAGCAGTTCTTC. Amino acids: CASLSELYNEQFF.

This clonotype has a count of ten or more. The chain recombines TRBV7-2 with TRBJ2-7, with 8 bases fitting TRBD1. Germline CDR1 is SGHTA and CDR2 is FQGNSA. This CDR3 spans 15 amino acids. V was clipped by 5 bases and J by 0 bases; unmatched bases: 6. The CDR3 DNA reads TGTGCCAGCAGCCTCGGACAGGGTATCTCCTACGAGCAGTACTTC. Its protein product is CASSLGQGISYEQYF.

The V gene is TRBV7-9, the J gene TRBJ1-5; D is unresolved. V shed 3 bases and J shed 1 base, with 16 bases lying between them. CDR1 is SEHNR and CDR2 is FQNEAQ in the germline V gene (reference sequence). This CDR3 is 17 amino acids long. DNA for the CDR3: TGTGCCAGCAGCTTCCCTCGGGAGTATCCCAGCAATCAGCCCCAGCATTTT. Translating gives CASSFPREYPSNQPQHF.

This clonotype was counted many times. This chain connects TRBV3-1 to TRBJ1-1; D possibly corresponds to TRBD1 (5 bases). CDR1 LGHDT and CDR2 YNNKEL come from the germline V gene (reference sequence). V was shortened by 1 base and J by 6 bases, with 15 bases between the two germline ends. CDR3 length: 15 amino acids. CDR3 nucleotide sequence: TGTGCCAGCAGCCAAGCGGGGCGCACGGGCCCTGAAGCTTTCTTT. Translating it yields CASSQAGRTGPEAFF.

This clonotype has at least ten counts. The chain employs TRBV29-1 and TRBJ2-4; either TRBD1 or TRBD2 may fit D (5 bases each). Trimming shortened V by 6 bases and J by 4 bases, and 10 bases separated the two germline ends. The CDR3 extends over 12 amino acids. CDR1 is SQVTM, CDR2 ANQGSEA, per germline. DNA for the CDR3: TGCAGCGTGAGAGAGGGGAAAAACATTCAGTACTTC. It yields the protein CSVREGKNIQYF.

This clonotype came up many times. This chain joins TRBV11-2 and TRBJ1-2, with D unclear. Germline lookup yields CDR1 SGHAT and CDR2 FQNNGV. The length of the CDR3 is 13 residues. With 5 bases removed from V and 3 bases from J, the gap between germline ends came to 10 bases. Here the CDR3 reads CASSRIGYYGYTF. CDR3 nucleotide sequence: TGTGCCAGCAGCCGGATCGGGTACTATGGCTACACCTTC.

Many counts were recorded for this clonotype. As DNA, the CDR3 is TGTGCCAGCTCACCACCGCTAGGACAGGGGAACTATGGCTACACCTTC. Residues: CASSPPLGQGNYGYTF. V gene TRBV18 combines with J gene TRBJ1-2, with 9 bases matching TRBD1. The length of the CDR3 is 16 residues. Germline lookup yields CDR1 KGHSH and CDR2 LQKENI. V gave up 0 bases and J gave up 2 bases; unmatched junction bases: 4.

The gene calls are TRBV29-1 and TRBJ2-5, with D possibly TRBD2 on 6 matching bases. The CDR3 spans 11 residues. The germline V gene encodes CDR1 SQVTM and CDR2 ANQGSEA. V lost 5 bases and J 5 bases, leaving 9 bases between the germline ends. The CDR3 DNA sequence: TGCAGCGTTCCCGCGGGGGAGACCCAGTACTTC. Translation: CSVPAGETQYF.

J is TRBJ1-5 and V is TRBV6-2 or TRBV6-3, with 9 bases that match TRBD1. Germline values: CDR1 MNHEY, CDR2 SVGEGT. This CDR3 comprises 12 residues. V shed 9 bases, J shed 15 bases, and the junction held 12 bases outside the gene matches. The CDR3 sequence: CASEQGAGGLHF. DNA for the CDR3: TGTGCCAGTGAACAGGGGGCGGGGGGCCTGCATTTT.

The rearrangement links TRBV4-1 to TRBJ1-4, with 9 bases matching TRBD1. Germline values: CDR1 MGHRA, CDR2 YSYEKL. The CDR3 spans 15 residues. Germline trimming cut 3 bases from V and 5 bases from J; bases unmatched to any gene: 4. CDR3 DNA sequence: TGCGCCAGCAGCCAGACCGGGACAGGGAATGAAAAACTGTTTTTT. This gives the protein CASSQTGTGNEKLFF.

This clonotype occurred a few times. V is TRBV12-3 or TRBV12-4 and J is TRBJ2-3; TRBD1 matches at 8 bases. J was trimmed by 10 bases and V by 7 bases; bases with no gene match: 10. This CDR3 has 13 residues. CDR3 nucleotide sequence: TGTGCCAGCACCCTGGGACAGGTTGGGTCGCAGTATTTT. It encodes CASTLGQVGSQYF.

The chain links TRBV6-2 or TRBV6-3 to TRBJ2-2; 7 bases match TRBD2. This CDR3 is 15 amino acids long. Losses at the gene ends were 8 bases for V and 3 bases for J; bases not matched to a gene: 9. CDR1 is MNHEY and CDR2 is SVGEGT in the germline V gene. The CDR3 sequence is CASAPGGGDTGELFF. The CDR3 region has the DNA TGTGCCAGCGCCCCGGGAGGTGGCGACACCGGGGAGCTGTTTTTT.

With regard to this clonotype: A read error may explain this, as a much larger clone is one base away. The V and J genes are TRBV10-3 and TRBJ2-3, with 11 bases fitting TRBD2. The CDR3 has 17 residues. Germline V gene sequence: CDR1 ENHRY, CDR2 SYGVKD. CDR3 DNA sequence: TGTACCATCAGTGACCTACTAGCGGGGGCTAGCACAGATACGCAGTATTTT. As protein: CTISDLLAGASTDTQYF.

There are many counts of this clonotype. The V and J genes are TRBV2 and TRBJ2-1, with D perhaps TRBD2 (6 bases). The CDR3 contains 15 residues. CDR1 and CDR2 from the germline V gene are SNHLY and FYNNEI. V gave up 9 bases and J gave up 8 bases, with 23 bases separating them. CDR3: CASMTTSTHADEQFF. In nucleotides, the CDR3 is TGTGCCAGTATGACCACTAGCACACACGCCGATGAGCAGTTCTTC.

This clonotype was observed at least ten times. V is TRBV10-3 and J is TRBJ2-7, with a possible D match to TRBD1 (6 bases). The CDR3 is 12 amino acids. Deletions cut 7 bases from V and 3 bases from J, with 10 bases between. Germline assignment: CDR1 ENHRY and CDR2 SYGVKD. The chain's CDR3 is CAIKGRGYEQYF. CDR3 coding DNA: TGTGCCATCAAGGGCAGGGGCTACGAGCAGTACTTC.

The chain recombines TRBV19 with TRBJ1-1; no reliable D call. The CDR3 extends over 14 amino acids. Deletions cut 0 bases from V and 2 bases from J, with 7 bases between. CDR1 is LNHDA and CDR2 is SQIVND in the germline V gene (reference sequence). Written as DNA, the CDR3 is TGTGCCAGTAGTATAGAAGTGCCAAACACTGAAGCTTTCTTT. Translation gives CASSIEVPNTEAFF. Full variable domain (outside the CDR3, taken from reference TRBV19 and TRBJ1-1): DGGITQSPKYLFRKEGQNVTLSCEQNLNHDAMYWYRQDPGQGLRLIYYSQIVNDFQKGDIAEGYSVSREKKESFPLTVTSAQKNPTAFYLCASSIEVPNTEAFFGQGTRLTVV.

This clonotype has ten or more counts. This chain uses TRBV18 with TRBJ1-1; D perhaps matches TRBD1 (6 bases). Germline V gene lookup returns CDR1 KGHSH and CDR2 LQKENI. The length of the CDR3 is 14 residues. The ends were cut back, 4 bases at V and 1 base at J, with 10 bases in the middle. The CDR3 DNA sequence: TGTGCCAGCTCACGCTCAGGGGAGAACACTGAAGCTTTCTTT. Translating gives CASSRSGENTEAFF.